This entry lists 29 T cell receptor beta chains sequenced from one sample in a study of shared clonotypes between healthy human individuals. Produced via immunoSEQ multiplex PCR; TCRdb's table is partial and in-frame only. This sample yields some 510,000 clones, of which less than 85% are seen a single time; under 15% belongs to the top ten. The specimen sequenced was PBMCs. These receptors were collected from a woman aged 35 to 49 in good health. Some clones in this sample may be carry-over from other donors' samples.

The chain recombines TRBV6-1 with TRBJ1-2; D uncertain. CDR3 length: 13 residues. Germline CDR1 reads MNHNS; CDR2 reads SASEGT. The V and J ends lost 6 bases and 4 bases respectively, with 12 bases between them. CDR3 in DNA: TGTGCCAGCAGGCAGACTGGTAGCTATGGCTACACCTTC. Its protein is CASRQTGSYGYTF.

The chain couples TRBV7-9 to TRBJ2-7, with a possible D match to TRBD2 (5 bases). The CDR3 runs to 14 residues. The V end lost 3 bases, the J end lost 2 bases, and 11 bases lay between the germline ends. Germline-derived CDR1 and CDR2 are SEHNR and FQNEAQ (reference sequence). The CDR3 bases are TGTGCCAGCAGCTTGGCCGGGAAAACCTACGAGCAGTACTTC. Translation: CASSLAGKTYEQYF.

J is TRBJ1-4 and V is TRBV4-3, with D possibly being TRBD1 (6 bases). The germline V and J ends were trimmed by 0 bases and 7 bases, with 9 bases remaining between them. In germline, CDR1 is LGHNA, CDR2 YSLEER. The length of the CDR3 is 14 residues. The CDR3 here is CASSQDRGSEKLFF. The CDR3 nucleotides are TGCGCCAGCAGCCAAGACAGGGGCAGTGAAAAACTGTTTTTT.

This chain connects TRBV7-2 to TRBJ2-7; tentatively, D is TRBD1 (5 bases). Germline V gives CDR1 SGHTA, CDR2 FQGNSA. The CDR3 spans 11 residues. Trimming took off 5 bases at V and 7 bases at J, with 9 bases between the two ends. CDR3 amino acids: CASSRYREQYF. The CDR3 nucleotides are TGTGCCAGCAGCCGGTACAGGGAGCAGTACTTC.

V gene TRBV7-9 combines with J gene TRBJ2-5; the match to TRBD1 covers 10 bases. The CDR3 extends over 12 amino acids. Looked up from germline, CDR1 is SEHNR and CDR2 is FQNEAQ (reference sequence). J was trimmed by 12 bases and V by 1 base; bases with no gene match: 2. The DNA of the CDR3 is TGTGCCAGCAGCTTAGGCGGGACAGGGGAGTACTTC. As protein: CASSLGGTGEYF.

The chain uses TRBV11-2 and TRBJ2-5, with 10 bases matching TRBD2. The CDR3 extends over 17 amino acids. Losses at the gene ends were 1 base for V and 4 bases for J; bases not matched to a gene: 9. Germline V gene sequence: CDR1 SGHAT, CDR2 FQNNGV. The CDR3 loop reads CASSLGRGSGRAETQYF. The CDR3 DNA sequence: TGTGCCAGCAGCTTAGGAAGGGGGAGCGGGAGGGCAGAGACCCAGTACTTC.

CDR3 in DNA: TGTGCCAGCAGCTTAGGCCAGGGGGCCGGGCAGTACTTC. Residues: CASSLGQGAGQYF. The rearrangement uses TRBV11-2 and TRBJ2-7; 8 bases match TRBD1. The V gene end was trimmed by 1 base and the J gene end by 9 bases; junction bases not matched to a gene: 5. The CDR3 has 13 residues. Per germline, CDR1 SGHAT and CDR2 FQNNGV.

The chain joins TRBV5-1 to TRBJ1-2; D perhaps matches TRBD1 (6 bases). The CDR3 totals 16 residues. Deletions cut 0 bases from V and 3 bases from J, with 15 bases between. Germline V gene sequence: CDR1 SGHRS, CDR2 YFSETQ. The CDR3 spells CASSLVPGQNDYGYTF. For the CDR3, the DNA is TGCGCCAGCAGCTTGGTGCCCGGACAGAACGACTATGGCTACACCTTC.

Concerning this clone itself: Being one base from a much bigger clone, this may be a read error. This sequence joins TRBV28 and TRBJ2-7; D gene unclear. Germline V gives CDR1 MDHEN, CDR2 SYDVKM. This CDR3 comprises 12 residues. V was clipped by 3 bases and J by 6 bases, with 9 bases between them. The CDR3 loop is CASSFQNCEQYF. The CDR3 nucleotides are TGTGCCAGCAGTTTCCAGAACTGCGAGCAGTACTTC.

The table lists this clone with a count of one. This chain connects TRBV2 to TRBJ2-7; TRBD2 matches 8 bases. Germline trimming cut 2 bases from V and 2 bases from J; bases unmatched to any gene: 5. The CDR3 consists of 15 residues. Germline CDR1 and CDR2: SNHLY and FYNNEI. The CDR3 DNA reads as TGTGCCAGCAGTGAAAATAGCGGGGCGGCCTACGAGCAGTACTTC. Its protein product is CASSENSGAAYEQYF.

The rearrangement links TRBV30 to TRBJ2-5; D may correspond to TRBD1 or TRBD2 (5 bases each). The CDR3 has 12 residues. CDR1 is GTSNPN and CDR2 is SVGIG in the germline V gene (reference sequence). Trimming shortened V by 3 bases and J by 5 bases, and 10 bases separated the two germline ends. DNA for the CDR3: TGTGCCTGGAGCGGGGCCGGGGAGACCCAGTACTTC. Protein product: CAWSGAGETQYF.

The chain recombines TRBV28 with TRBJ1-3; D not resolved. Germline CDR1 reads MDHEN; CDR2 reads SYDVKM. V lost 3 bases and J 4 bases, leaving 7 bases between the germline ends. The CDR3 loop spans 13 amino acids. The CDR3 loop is CASSFDAGNTIYF. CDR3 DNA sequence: TGTGCCAGCAGTTTCGACGCCGGAAACACCATATATTTT.

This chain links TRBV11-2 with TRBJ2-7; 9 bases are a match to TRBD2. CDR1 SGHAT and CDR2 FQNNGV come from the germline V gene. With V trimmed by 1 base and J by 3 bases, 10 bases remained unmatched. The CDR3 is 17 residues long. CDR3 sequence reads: CASSLGGREREVYEQYF. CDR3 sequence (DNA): TGTGCCAGCAGCTTAGGGGGGAGGGAGCGGGAGGTCTACGAGCAGTACTTC.

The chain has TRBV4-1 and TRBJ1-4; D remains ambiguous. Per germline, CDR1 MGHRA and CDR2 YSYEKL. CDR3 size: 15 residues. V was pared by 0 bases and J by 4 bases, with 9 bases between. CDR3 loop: CASSQDAGINEKLFF. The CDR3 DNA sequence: TGCGCCAGCAGCCAAGATGCGGGGATTAATGAAAAACTGTTTTTT.

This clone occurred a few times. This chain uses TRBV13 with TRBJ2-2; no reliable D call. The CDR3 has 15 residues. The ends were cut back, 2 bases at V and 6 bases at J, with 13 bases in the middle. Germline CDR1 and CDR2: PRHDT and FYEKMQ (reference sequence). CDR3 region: CASSLRVEAAGELFF. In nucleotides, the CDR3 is TGTGCCAGCAGCTTAAGGGTCGAGGCGGCCGGGGAGCTGTTTTTT.

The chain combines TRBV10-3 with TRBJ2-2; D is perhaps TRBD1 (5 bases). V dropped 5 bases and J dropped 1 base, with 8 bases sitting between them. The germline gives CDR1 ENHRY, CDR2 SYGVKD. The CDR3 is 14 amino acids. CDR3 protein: CAISNGQNTGELFF. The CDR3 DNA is TGTGCCATCAGTAACGGACAGAACACCGGGGAGCTGTTTTTT.

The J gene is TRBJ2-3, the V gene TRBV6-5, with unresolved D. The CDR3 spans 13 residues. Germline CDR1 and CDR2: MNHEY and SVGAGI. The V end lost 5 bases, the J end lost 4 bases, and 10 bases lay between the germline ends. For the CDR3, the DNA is TGTGCCAGCAGTCTGCGAGGCCCAGATACGCAGTATTTT. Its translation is CASSLRGPDTQYF.

The CDR3 nucleotides are TGTGCCAGCAGTTTTGTGGGAACCTCCTACGAGCAGTACTTC. This gives the protein CASSFVGTSYEQYF. The chain uses TRBV27 and TRBJ2-7; D call uncertain. CDR1 is MNHEY and CDR2 is SMNVEV in the germline V gene (reference sequence). V lost 3 bases, J lost 0 bases, and 9 bases lay in between. This CDR3 region has 14 residues.

The CDR3 loop is CASSLVGVGYTF. CDR3 nucleotide sequence: TGTGCCAGCAGCTTAGTTGGGGTCGGCTACACCTTC. The chain combines TRBV5-8 with TRBJ1-2; D is undetermined. The V end was cut by 2 bases, the J end by 8 bases, with 10 bases between. Germline V gives CDR1 SGHTS, CDR2 YDEGEE. This CDR3 has 12 amino acids.

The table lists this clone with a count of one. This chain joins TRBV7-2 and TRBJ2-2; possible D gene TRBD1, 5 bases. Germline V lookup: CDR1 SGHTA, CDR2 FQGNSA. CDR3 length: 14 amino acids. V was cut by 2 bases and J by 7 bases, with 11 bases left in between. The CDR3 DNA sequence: TGTGCCAGCAGCTTAAATCTAGACAGCGGGGAGCTGTTTTTT. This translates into CASSLNLDSGELFF.

The CDR3 DNA follows: TGTGCCAGCAGGTCAAGGGCAGGCAGCAATCAGCCCCAGCATTTT. Its protein is CASRSRAGSNQPQHF. This chain joins TRBV2 and TRBJ1-5; no clear D. In germline, CDR1 is SNHLY, CDR2 FYNNEI. V lost 6 bases, J lost 1 base, and 13 bases lay in between. This CDR3 is 15 amino acids long.

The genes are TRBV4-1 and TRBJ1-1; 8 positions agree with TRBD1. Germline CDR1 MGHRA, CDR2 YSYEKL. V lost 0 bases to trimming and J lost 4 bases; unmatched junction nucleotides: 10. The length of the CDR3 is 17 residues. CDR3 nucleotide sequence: TGCGCCAGCAGCCAAGATTCTGGGCAGGGGGCGATCACTGAAGCTTTCTTT. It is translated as CASSQDSGQGAITEAFF.

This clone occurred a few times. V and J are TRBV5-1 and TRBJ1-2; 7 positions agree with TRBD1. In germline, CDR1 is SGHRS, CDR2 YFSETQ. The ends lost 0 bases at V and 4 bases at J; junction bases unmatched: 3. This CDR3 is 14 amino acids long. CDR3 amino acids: CASSLEDRVYGYTF. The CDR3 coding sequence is TGCGCCAGCAGCTTGGAAGACAGGGTCTATGGCTACACCTTC.

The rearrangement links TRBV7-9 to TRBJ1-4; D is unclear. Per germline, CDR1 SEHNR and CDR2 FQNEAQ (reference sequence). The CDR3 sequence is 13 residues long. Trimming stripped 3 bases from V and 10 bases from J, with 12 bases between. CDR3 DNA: TGTGCCAGCAGCTTCGGAGAACATGGAAAACTGTTTTTT. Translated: CASSFGEHGKLFF.

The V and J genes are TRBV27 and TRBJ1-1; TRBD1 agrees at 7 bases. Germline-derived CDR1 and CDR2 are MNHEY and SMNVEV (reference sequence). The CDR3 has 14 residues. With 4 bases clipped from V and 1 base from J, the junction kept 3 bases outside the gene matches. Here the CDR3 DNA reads TGTGCCAGCAGTTACAGGGGCCCGAACACTGAAGCTTTCTTT. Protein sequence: CASSYRGPNTEAFF.

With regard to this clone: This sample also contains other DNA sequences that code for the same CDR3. CDR3 coding DNA: TGTGCCAGTAGTATATCGCCGACGGGAAACACTGAAGCTTTCTTT. Protein sequence: CASSISPTGNTEAFF. This chain joins TRBV19 and TRBJ1-1, with unresolved D. V lost 2 bases to trimming and J lost 2 bases, with 12 bases between them. Germline V gene sequence: CDR1 LNHDA, CDR2 SQIVND (reference sequence). The CDR3 covers 15 residues.

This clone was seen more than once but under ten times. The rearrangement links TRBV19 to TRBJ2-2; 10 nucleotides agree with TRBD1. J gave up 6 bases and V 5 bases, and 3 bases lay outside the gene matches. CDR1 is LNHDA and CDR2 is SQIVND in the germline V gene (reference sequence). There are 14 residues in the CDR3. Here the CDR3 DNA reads TGTGCCAGTAGTGGGACAGGGGTGGCCGGGGAGCTGTTTTTT. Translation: CASSGTGVAGELFF.

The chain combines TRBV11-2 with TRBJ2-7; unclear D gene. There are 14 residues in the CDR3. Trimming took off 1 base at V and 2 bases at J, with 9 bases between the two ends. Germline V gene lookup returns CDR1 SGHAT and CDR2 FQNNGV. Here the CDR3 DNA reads TGTGCCAGCAGCTTAGTGTCCAGCGCCTACGAGCAGTACTTC. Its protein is CASSLVSSAYEQYF. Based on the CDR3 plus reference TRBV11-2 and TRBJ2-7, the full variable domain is EAGVAQSPRYKIIEKRQSVAFWCNPISGHATLYWYQQILGQGPKLLIQFQNNGVVDDSQLPKDRFSAERLKGVDSTLKIQPAKLEDSAVYLCASSLVSSAYEQYFGPGTRLTVT.

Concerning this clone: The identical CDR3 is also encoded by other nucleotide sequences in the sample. The DNA for the CDR3 is TGCGCCAGCAGCTTGTTAGCGGGCTCCTACAATGAGCAGTTCTTC. It translates to CASSLLAGSYNEQFF. The rearrangement joins TRBV5-1 to TRBJ2-1; TRBD2 matches 7 bases. CDR3 length: 15 amino acids. CDR1 and CDR2 (germline): SGHRS, YFSETQ. V trimming: 1 base; J trimming: 0 bases; junction bases outside the gene matches: 1.